The clone carrying this T cell receptor (beta chain) was seen just once. The antigen is undetermined. An end of the junction differs from the germline gene, which may be a read error. CDR3 length equals 16 residues. In germline, CDR1 is SNHLY, CDR2 FYNNEI. The data were taken from a study of cytomegalovirus exposure and HLA in healthy donors. Regarding the study as a whole: Researchers reported in a later analysis that a missense DCLRE1C variant was tied to TCR beta V- and J-gene trimming. It was likely that a cluster of highly shared sequence variants was a sequencing artifact.

Although they were nominally healthy when sampled, donors likely had unrecorded immune exposures. PCR amplification relied on 60 Vbeta primers (plus 13 Jbeta primers). The table came from immunoSEQ multiplex PCR; TCRdb's copy has only in-frame clones and leaves some out. The table records 150,000 to 200,000 clones, roughly 72% of them present only once. This TCR was recovered from a man in his forties in good health and CMV-seronegative. Input material: PBMCs. The chain links TRBV2 to TRBJ1-2; 7 bases map to TRBD1. The CDR3 spells CARSGQVEIQYYGYTF. DNA for the CDR3: TGTGCCAGGAGTGGACAGGTCGAGATTCAGTACTATGGCTACACCTTC.